The rows below give T cell receptor beta chains drawn from one sample of a study of T cell changes during pregnancy in multiple sclerosis. This table comes from immunoSEQ multiplex PCR, and its TCRdb copy is limited to in-frame clones, with some not included. The sample lists 36,000 or so clones, 88% seen once, with roughly 0.56% in the top ten. The sample in question was CD4+ T cells from peripheral blood mononuclear cells, obtained in the first trimester of pregnancy. The receptors shown here come from a female donor with multiple sclerosis, enrolled in a pregnancy study. CDR3s include the opening cysteine and the closing phenylalanine or tryptophan. The D gene is left open where the match is weak. Only some rows state a clone size, as once, few, many or a class for expanded clones.

clone size: NA; D gene: TRBD1; J gene: TRBJ1-5; V gene: TRBV19; CDR3 length: 16; CDR3 protein: CASSTTGGWGNQPQHF; CDR3 DNA: TGTGCCAGTAGTACCACAGGGGGCTGGGGCAATCAGCCCCAGCATTTT
clone size: NA; D gene: NA; J gene: TRBJ2-3; V gene: TRBV7-9; CDR3 length: 14; CDR3 protein: CASSSGTYTDTQYF; CDR3 DNA: TGTGCCAGCAGCTCCGGGACTTACACAGATACGCAGTATTTT
clone size: NA; D gene: TRBD1; J gene: TRBJ1-2; V gene: TRBV6-5; CDR3 length: 16; CDR3 protein: CASSLAGGLVSNGYTF; CDR3 DNA: TGTGCCAGCAGTTTAGCAGGGGGCTTAGTGAGTAATGGCTACACCTTC
clone size: NA; D gene: NA; J gene: TRBJ2-7; V gene: TRBV27; CDR3 length: 14; CDR3 protein: CASSLWGATYEQYF; CDR3 DNA: TGTGCCAGCAGTTTGTGGGGAGCGACCTACGAGCAGTACTTC
clone size: NA; D gene: TRBD2; J gene: TRBJ2-5; V gene: TRBV10-2; CDR3 length: 13; CDR3 protein: CASRTSGRETQYF; CDR3 DNA: TGCGCCAGCAGGACTAGCGGGAGGGAGACCCAGTACTTC
clone size: NA; D gene: NA; J gene: TRBJ1-3; V gene: TRBV27; CDR3 length: 14; CDR3 protein: CASSPRTAGNTIYF; CDR3 DNA: TGTGCCAGCAGCCCGAGGACAGCTGGAAACACCATATATTTT
clone size: NA; D gene: NA; J gene: TRBJ1-1; V gene: TRBV7-3; CDR3 length: 13; CDR3 protein: CASSVGDSAEAFF; CDR3 DNA: TGTGCCAGCAGCGTGGGAGATTCGGCTGAAGCTTTCTTT
clone size: NA; D gene: TRBD1; J gene: TRBJ2-3; V gene: TRBV2; CDR3 length: 16; CDR3 protein: CASSAGQGWSTDTQYF; CDR3 DNA: TGTGCCAGCAGTGCCGGACAGGGATGGAGCACAGATACGCAGTATTTT
clone size: few; D gene: TRBD1; J gene: TRBJ1-6; V gene: TRBV7-9; CDR3 length: 17; CDR3 protein: CASSFKSGTGDNSPLHF; CDR3 DNA: TGTGCCAGCAGCTTTAAATCCGGGACAGGGGATAATTCACCCCTCCACTTT
clone size: NA; D gene: NA; J gene: TRBJ2-1; V gene: TRBV6-5; CDR3 length: 11; CDR3 protein: CASSLGGREFF; CDR3 DNA: TGTGCCAGCAGCCTCGGGGGTAGGGAGTTCTTC
clone size: NA; D gene: TRBD1; J gene: TRBJ1-6; V gene: TRBV6-4; CDR3 length: 14; CDR3 protein: CASRELQGVGPLHF; CDR3 DNA: TGTGCCAGCAGAGAACTCCAGGGGGTAGGACCCCTCCACTTT
clone size: NA; D gene: TRBD2; J gene: TRBJ2-1; V gene: TRBV5-1; CDR3 length: 16; CDR3 protein: CASSLTSGSSYNEQFF; CDR3 DNA: TGCGCCAGCAGCTTGACTAGCGGAAGCTCCTACAATGAGCAGTTCTTC
clone size: NA; D gene: TRBD1; J gene: TRBJ1-5; V gene: TRBV28; CDR3 length: 15; CDR3 protein: CASRLDRGLYQPQHF; CDR3 DNA: TGTGCCAGCAGGCTCGACAGGGGGTTGTATCAGCCCCAGCATTTT
clone size: NA; D gene: NA; J gene: TRBJ1-5; V gene: TRBV5-3; CDR3 length: 14; CDR3 protein: CARSFRRSNQPQHF; CDR3 DNA: TGTGCCAGAAGCTTTCGGCGGAGCAATCAGCCCCAGCATTTT
clone size: NA; D gene: TRBD1; J gene: TRBJ1-2; V gene: TRBV9; CDR3 length: 15; CDR3 protein: CASSVVSGGRYGYTF; CDR3 DNA: TGTGCCAGCAGCGTAGTCTCAGGGGGAAGGTATGGCTACACCTTC
clone size: NA; D gene: NA; J gene: TRBJ2-5; V gene: TRBV28; CDR3 length: 13; CDR3 protein: CASSLGQLETQYF; CDR3 DNA: TGTGCCAGCAGTTTGGGGCAGTTAGAGACCCAGTACTTC
clone size: NA; D gene: NA; J gene: TRBJ1-5; V gene: TRBV5-6; CDR3 length: 16; CDR3 protein: CASSSITGSRNQPQHF; CDR3 DNA: TGTGCCAGCAGCTCCATTACAGGGTCCCGCAATCAGCCCCAGCATTTT
clone size: NA; D gene: NA; J gene: TRBJ2-5; V gene: TRBV19; CDR3 length: 13; CDR3 protein: CASSTTSQETQYF; CDR3 DNA: TGTGCCAGTAGTACTACGTCGCAAGAGACCCAGTACTTC
clone size: NA; D gene: NA; J gene: TRBJ1-1; V gene: TRBV7-3; CDR3 length: 13; CDR3 protein: CASSLRANTEAFF; CDR3 DNA: TGTGCCAGCAGCTTAAGGGCGAACACTGAAGCTTTCTTT
clone size: NA; D gene: TRBD1; J gene: TRBJ1-6; V gene: TRBV9; CDR3 length: 16; CDR3 protein: CASSLTRDRYNSPLHF; CDR3 DNA: TGTGCCAGCAGCCTGACCCGGGACAGATATAATTCACCCCTCCACTTT
clone size: NA; D gene: TRBD1; J gene: TRBJ2-1; V gene: TRBV6-1; CDR3 length: 14; CDR3 protein: CASTVATGGGGQFF; CDR3 DNA: TGTGCCAGCACCGTTGCTACAGGGGGCGGGGGGCAGTTCTTC
clone size: NA; D gene: TRBD1; J gene: TRBJ2-1; V gene: TRBV7-2; CDR3 length: 15; CDR3 protein: CASSLRDRVDNEQFF; CDR3 DNA: TGTGCCAGCAGCCTCCGGGACAGGGTCGACAATGAGCAGTTCTTC
clone size: once; D gene: NA; J gene: TRBJ1-2; V gene: TRBV5-5; CDR3 length: 14; CDR3 protein: CASSLALQTYGYTF; CDR3 DNA: TGTGCCAGCAGCTTGGCTCTACAGACCTATGGCTACACCTTC
clone size: NA; D gene: TRBD2; J gene: TRBJ2-1; V gene: TRBV9; CDR3 length: 18; CDR3 protein: CASSVGGGTSGRINEQFF; CDR3 DNA: TGTGCCAGCAGCGTAGGCGGTGGGACTAGCGGGAGGATCAATGAGCAGTTCTTC
clone size: NA; D gene: TRBD1; J gene: TRBJ2-4; V gene: TRBV5-1; CDR3 length: 18; CDR3 protein: CASSLEPGQGAAKNIQYF; CDR3 DNA: TGCGCCAGCAGCTTGGAACCTGGACAGGGGGCGGCCAAAAACATTCAGTACTTC
clone size: NA; D gene: NA; J gene: TRBJ1-2; V gene: TRBV14; CDR3 length: 14; CDR3 protein: CASSPAGSGYGYTF; CDR3 DNA: TGTGCCAGCAGCCCCGCCGGGTCGGGGTATGGCTACACCTTC
clone size: NA; D gene: NA; J gene: TRBJ1-1; V gene: TRBV6-4; CDR3 length: 14; CDR3 protein: CASRASGLNTEAFF; CDR3 DNA: TGTGCCAGCAGGGCTAGCGGACTGAACACTGAAGCTTTCTTT
clone size: NA; D gene: NA; J gene: TRBJ2-1; V gene: TRBV12-5; CDR3 length: 13; CDR3 protein: CATTQDSHNEQFF; CDR3 DNA: TGTGCTACCACCCAGGATTCTCACAATGAGCAGTTCTTC
clone size: NA; D gene: NA; J gene: TRBJ2-6; V gene: TRBV7-8; CDR3 length: 15; CDR3 protein: CASSLAGGGANVLTF; CDR3 DNA: TGTGCCAGCAGCTTAGCAGGGGGTGGGGCCAACGTCCTGACTTTC
clone size: once; D gene: TRBD2; J gene: TRBJ2-3; V gene: TRBV19; CDR3 length: 14; CDR3 protein: CATGGADSTDTQYF; CDR3 DNA: TGTGCCACGGGGGGGGCGGATAGCACAGATACGCAGTATTTT
clone size: NA; D gene: NA; J gene: TRBJ2-6; V gene: TRBV27; CDR3 length: 17; CDR3 protein: CASSAYPPLSGANVLTF; CDR3 DNA: TGTGCCAGCAGTGCCTACCCCCCACTCTCTGGGGCCAACGTCCTGACTTTC
clone size: NA; D gene: NA; J gene: TRBJ1-2; V gene: TRBV2; CDR3 length: 14; CDR3 protein: CASSERGREGGYTF; CDR3 DNA: TGTGCCAGCAGTGAACGGGGTAGAGAGGGTGGCTACACCTTC
clone size: NA; D gene: NA; J gene: TRBJ1-2; V gene: TRBV27; CDR3 length: 15; CDR3 protein: CASSLFPVTNYGYTF; CDR3 DNA: TGTGCCAGCAGTTTATTCCCAGTAACCAACTATGGCTACACCTTC
clone size: NA; D gene: TRBD1; J gene: TRBJ1-2; V gene: TRBV6-5; CDR3 length: 15; CDR3 protein: CASSTRTGGKYGYTF; CDR3 DNA: TGTGCCAGCAGTACCCGGACAGGGGGCAAATATGGCTACACCTTC
clone size: NA; D gene: NA; J gene: TRBJ2-6; V gene: TRBV27; CDR3 length: 18; CDR3 protein: CASSHGVGGEPGANVLTF; CDR3 DNA: TGTGCCAGCAGTCACGGCGTAGGGGGAGAACCTGGGGCCAACGTCCTGACTTTC
clone size: NA; D gene: TRBD1; J gene: TRBJ1-5; V gene: TRBV6-1; CDR3 length: 12; CDR3 protein: CASSERGQPQHF; CDR3 DNA: TGTGCCAGCAGTGAGAGGGGGCAACCCCAGCATTTT
clone size: NA; D gene: NA; J gene: TRBJ2-7; V gene: TRBV2; CDR3 length: 12; CDR3 protein: CASSVSGYEQYF; CDR3 DNA: TGTGCCAGCAGTGTATCAGGATACGAGCAGTACTTC
clone size: few; D gene: TRBD2; J gene: TRBJ2-2; V gene: TRBV7-7; CDR3 length: 14; CDR3 protein: CASRLASNTGELFF; CDR3 DNA: TGTGCCAGCAGACTAGCGTCGAACACCGGGGAGCTGTTTTTT
clone size: NA; D gene: TRBD2; J gene: TRBJ2-5; V gene: TRBV7-2; CDR3 length: 14; CDR3 protein: CASSRLAGGPAQYF; CDR3 DNA: TGTGCCAGCAGCAGACTAGCGGGAGGGCCGGCCCAGTACTTC
clone size: NA; D gene: TRBD1; J gene: TRBJ1-5; V gene: TRBV6-1; CDR3 length: 14; CDR3 protein: CASSETGGRQPQHF; CDR3 DNA: TGTGCCAGCAGTGAAACAGGGGGACGTCAGCCCCAGCATTTT
clone size: NA; D gene: NA; J gene: TRBJ1-4; V gene: TRBV6-5; CDR3 length: 14; CDR3 protein: CASRGGPANEKLFF; CDR3 DNA: TGTGCCAGTAGGGGGGGCCCGGCTAATGAAAAACTGTTTTTT
clone size: NA; D gene: NA; J gene: TRBJ1-1; V gene: TRBV5-1; CDR3 length: 15; CDR3 protein: CASSFRAGLNTEAFF; CDR3 DNA: TGCGCCAGCAGCTTTAGGGCAGGGTTGAACACTGAAGCTTTCTTT
clone size: NA; D gene: TRBD2; J gene: TRBJ2-1; V gene: TRBV2; CDR3 length: 13; CDR3 protein: CASKREGPNEQFF; CDR3 DNA: TGTGCCAGCAAACGGGAGGGCCCGAATGAGCAGTTCTTC
clone size: NA; D gene: TRBD1; J gene: TRBJ2-7; V gene: TRBV9; CDR3 length: 14; CDR3 protein: CASNSGTGYYEQYF; CDR3 DNA: TGTGCCAGCAACTCCGGGACAGGGTATTACGAGCAGTACTTC
clone size: NA; D gene: TRBD1; J gene: TRBJ1-4; V gene: TRBV30; CDR3 length: 16; CDR3 protein: CAWSVQTGGLNEKLFF; CDR3 DNA: TGTGCCTGGAGTGTCCAGACAGGGGGGTTGAATGAAAAACTGTTTTTT
clone size: NA; D gene: TRBD1; J gene: TRBJ2-5; V gene: TRBV19; CDR3 length: 16; CDR3 protein: CASSIVTGTGQETQYF; CDR3 DNA: TGTGCCAGTAGTATAGTCACCGGGACAGGGCAAGAGACCCAGTACTTC
clone size: NA; D gene: NA; J gene: TRBJ2-7; V gene: TRBV5-1; CDR3 length: 12; CDR3 protein: CASSLGGLEQYF; CDR3 DNA: TGCGCCAGCAGCTTGGGGGGGCTTGAGCAGTACTTC
clone size: once; D gene: NA; J gene: TRBJ2-2; V gene: TRBV25-1; CDR3 length: 13; CDR3 protein: CASSEIGPGELFF; CDR3 DNA: TGTGCCAGCAGTGAAATCGGTCCCGGGGAGCTGTTTTTT
clone size: NA; D gene: TRBD2; J gene: TRBJ2-3; V gene: TRBV7-3; CDR3 length: 15; CDR3 protein: CASSSEGLGTDTQYF; CDR3 DNA: TGTGCCAGCAGTTCCGAGGGACTAGGAACAGATACGCAGTATTTT
clone size: NA; D gene: NA; J gene: TRBJ1-4; V gene: TRBV6-1; CDR3 length: 17; CDR3 protein: CASSEVLRGSPNEKLFF; CDR3 DNA: TGTGCCAGCAGTGAAGTGTTAAGGGGGTCACCTAATGAAAAACTGTTTTTT
clone size: once; D gene: TRBD2; J gene: TRBJ2-7; V gene: TRBV28; CDR3 length: 17; CDR3 protein: CASRPRTSGSPTRKQYF; CDR3 DNA: TGTGCCAGCAGGCCTCGGACTAGCGGGAGCCCTACTAGAAAGCAGTACTTC
clone size: NA; D gene: NA; J gene: TRBJ2-7; V gene: TRBV27; CDR3 length: 13; CDR3 protein: CASSPDRYYEQYF; CDR3 DNA: TGTGCCAGCAGTCCCGACAGGTACTACGAGCAGTACTTC
clone size: once; D gene: NA; J gene: TRBJ2-7; V gene: TRBV4-2; CDR3 length: 13; CDR3 protein: CASSSRQGAEQYF; CDR3 DNA: TGTGCCAGCAGCTCCCGACAAGGGGCCGAGCAGTACTTC
clone size: NA; D gene: NA; J gene: TRBJ2-3; V gene: TRBV6-1; CDR3 length: 15; CDR3 protein: CASSGRDSYTDTQYF; CDR3 DNA: TGTGCCAGCAGTGGCCGGGACTCATACACAGATACGCAGTATTTT
clone size: NA; D gene: TRBD1; J gene: TRBJ1-2; V gene: TRBV2; CDR3 length: 14; CDR3 protein: CASSARTGDYGYTF; CDR3 DNA: TGTGCCAGCAGTGCTCGGACAGGGGACTATGGCTACACCTTC
clone size: NA; D gene: TRBD1; J gene: TRBJ1-3; V gene: TRBV5-8; CDR3 length: 15; CDR3 protein: CASSPKGGPGNTIYF; CDR3 DNA: TGTGCCAGCAGCCCAAAAGGGGGCCCGGGAAACACCATATATTTT
clone size: NA; D gene: TRBD2; J gene: TRBJ2-7; V gene: TRBV28; CDR3 length: 16; CDR3 protein: CASSPLESGRVDEQYF; CDR3 DNA: TGTGCCAGCAGTCCCCTGGAGAGCGGGAGGGTAGACGAGCAGTACTTC
clone size: NA; D gene: TRBD1; J gene: TRBJ2-4; V gene: TRBV5-1; CDR3 length: 15; CDR3 protein: CASSPGQATENIQYF; CDR3 DNA: TGCGCCAGCAGCCCGGGACAGGCAACCGAAAACATTCAGTACTTC
clone size: NA; D gene: TRBD1; J gene: TRBJ2-7; V gene: TRBV6-5; CDR3 length: 14; CDR3 protein: CASSRDREVWEQYF; CDR3 DNA: TGTGCCAGCAGTCGGGACAGGGAGGTCTGGGAGCAGTACTTC